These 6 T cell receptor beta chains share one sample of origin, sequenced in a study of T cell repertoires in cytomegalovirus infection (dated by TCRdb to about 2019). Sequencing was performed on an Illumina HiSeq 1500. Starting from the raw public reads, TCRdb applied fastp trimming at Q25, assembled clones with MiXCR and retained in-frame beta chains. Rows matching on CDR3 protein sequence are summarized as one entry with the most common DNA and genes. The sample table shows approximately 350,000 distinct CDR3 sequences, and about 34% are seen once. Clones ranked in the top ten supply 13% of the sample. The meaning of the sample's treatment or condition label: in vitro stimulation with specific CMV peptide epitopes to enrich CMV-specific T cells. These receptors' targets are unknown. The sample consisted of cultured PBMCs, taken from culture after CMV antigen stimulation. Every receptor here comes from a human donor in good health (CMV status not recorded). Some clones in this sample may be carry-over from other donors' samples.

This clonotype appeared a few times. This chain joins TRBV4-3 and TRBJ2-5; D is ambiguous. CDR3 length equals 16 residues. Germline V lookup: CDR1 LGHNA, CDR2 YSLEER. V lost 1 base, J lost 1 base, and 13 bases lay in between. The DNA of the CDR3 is TGCGCCAGCAGCCAAGGAAGTACAGAACCCCAAGAGACCCAGTACTTC. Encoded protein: CASSQGSTEPQETQYF.

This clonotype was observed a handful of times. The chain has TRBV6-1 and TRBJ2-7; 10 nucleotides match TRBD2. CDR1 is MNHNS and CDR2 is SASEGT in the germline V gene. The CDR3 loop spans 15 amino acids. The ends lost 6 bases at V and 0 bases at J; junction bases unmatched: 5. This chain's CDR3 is CASSITSGISYEQYV. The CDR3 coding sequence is TGTGCCAGCAGCATAACTAGCGGGATCTCCTACGAGCAGTACGTC.

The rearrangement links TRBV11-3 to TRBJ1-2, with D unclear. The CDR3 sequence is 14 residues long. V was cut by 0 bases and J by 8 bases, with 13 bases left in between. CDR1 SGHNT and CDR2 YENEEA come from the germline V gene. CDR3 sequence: CASSLDPAAKGYTF. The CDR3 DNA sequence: TGTGCCAGCAGCTTAGACCCCGCCGCAAAGGGCTACACCTTC.

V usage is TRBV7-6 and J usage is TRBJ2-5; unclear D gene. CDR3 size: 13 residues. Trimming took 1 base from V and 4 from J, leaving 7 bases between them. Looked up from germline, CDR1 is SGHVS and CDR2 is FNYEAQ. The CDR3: CASSLVERETQYF. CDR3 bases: TGTGCCAGCAGCTTAGTGGAGAGAGAGACCCAGTACTTC.

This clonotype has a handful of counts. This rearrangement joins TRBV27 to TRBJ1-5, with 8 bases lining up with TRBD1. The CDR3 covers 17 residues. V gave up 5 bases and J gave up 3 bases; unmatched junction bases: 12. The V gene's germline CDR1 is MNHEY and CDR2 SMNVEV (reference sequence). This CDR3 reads CASSNGQGRGANQPQHF. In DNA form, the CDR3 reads TGTGCCAGCAGTAACGGACAGGGCCGAGGGGCCAATCAGCCCCAGCATTTT.

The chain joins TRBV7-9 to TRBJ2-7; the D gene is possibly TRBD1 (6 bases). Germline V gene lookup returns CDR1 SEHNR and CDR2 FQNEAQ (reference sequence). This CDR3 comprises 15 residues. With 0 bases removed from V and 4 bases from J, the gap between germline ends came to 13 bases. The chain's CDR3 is CASSLARGGIYEQYF. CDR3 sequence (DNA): TGTGCCAGCAGCTTAGCCAGGGGTGGGATTTACGAGCAGTACTTC.